Below are 22 T cell receptor beta chains sequenced from a single sample in a study of blood T cell repertoires in COVID-19. Sequencing used immunoSEQ multiplex PCR; TCRdb keeps in-frame clones, though not all of them. The sample holds 190,000 or so clones, about nine tenths seen once. The sample taken for sequencing was peripheral blood. The receptors derive from a man aged 35 to 55 with acute or convalescent COVID-19.

This sequence joins TRBV4-2 and TRBJ2-3; 7 bases line up with TRBD1. This CDR3 spans 19 amino acids. V lost 3 bases and J lost 3; bases outside the gene matches: 18. The V gene's germline CDR1 is LGHNA and CDR2 YNFKEQ. CDR3 nucleotides: TGTGCCAGCAGCCAGGACAACCAAAGAGCAGGGGGTAGAACAGATACGCAGTATTTT. The encoded protein is CASSQDNQRAGGRTDTQYF.

The V gene is TRBV2, the J gene TRBJ2-3, with 9 bases matching TRBD1. This CDR3 is 17 amino acids long. The junction had 10 bases not matched to a gene; V was cut back by 4 bases and J by 2 bases. Germline CDR1 and CDR2: SNHLY and FYNNEI. The CDR3 reads CASSVSFGQGNTDTQYF. DNA of the CDR3: TGTGCCAGCAGTGTGAGTTTCGGACAGGGGAACACAGATACGCAGTATTTT.

V gene TRBV25-1 combines with J gene TRBJ2-7; possibly TRBD1 for D (5 bases). The germline V and J ends were trimmed by 4 bases and 2 bases, with 9 bases remaining between them. The CDR3 length is 13 residues. Germline V lookup: CDR1 MGHDK, CDR2 SYGVNS. The chain's CDR3 is CASSVLGPYEQYF. The CDR3 DNA follows: TGTGCCAGCAGTGTCTTGGGGCCCTACGAGCAGTACTTC.

V usage is TRBV9 and J usage is TRBJ2-1; tentatively, D is TRBD2 (6 bases). The V and J ends lost 2 bases and 7 bases respectively, with 19 bases between them. Germline CDR1 reads SGDLS; CDR2 reads YYNGEE. CDR3 length: 16 amino acids. CDR3 in DNA: TGTGCCAGCAGCGTGTCAGGACTACCGGCACTAAATGAGCAGTTCTTC. This sequence encodes CASSVSGLPALNEQFF.

This chain uses TRBV5-1 with TRBJ1-3; D gene ambiguous. Germline V gene lookup returns CDR1 SGHRS and CDR2 YFSETQ. Trimming removed 4 bases at V and 0 bases at J, with 8 bases between. There are 14 residues in the CDR3. CDR3 sequence reads: CASSPGSSGNTIYF. For the CDR3, the DNA is TGCGCCAGCAGCCCTGGGAGCTCTGGAAACACCATATATTTT.

CDR3 region: CASSRRDQPQHF. The CDR3 region has the DNA TGTGCCAGCAGCAGACGGGATCAGCCCCAGCATTTT. The chain combines TRBV5-6 with TRBJ1-5; D call uncertain. Trimming stripped 4 bases from V and 5 bases from J, with 7 bases between. The CDR3 runs 12 residues. In germline, CDR1 is SGHDT, CDR2 YYEEEE.

The J gene is TRBJ1-2, the V gene TRBV19; 8 bases line up with TRBD1. The CDR3 length is 15 residues. Germline V gene sequence: CDR1 LNHDA, CDR2 SQIVND (reference sequence). V was pared by 6 bases and J by 4 bases, with 10 bases of the junction left unmatched. The chain's CDR3 is CASRDAGQGGYGYTF. For the CDR3, the DNA is TGTGCCAGTAGAGACGCCGGACAGGGCGGCTATGGCTACACCTTC.

The chain couples TRBV14 to TRBJ1-6; D gene uncertain. The CDR3 is 14 residues long. With 2 bases removed from V and 6 bases from J, the gap between germline ends came to 8 bases. CDR1 and CDR2 (germline): SGHDN, FVKESK. The CDR3 protein is CASSQSPPNSPLHF. CDR3 bases: TGTGCCAGCAGCCAAAGCCCGCCTAATTCACCCCTCCACTTT.

The chain carries TRBV3-1 (or the pseudogene TRBV3-2) and TRBJ1-3; D call uncertain. Trimming stripped 4 bases from V and 0 bases from J, with 10 bases between. Germline loops: CDR1 LGHDT, CDR2 YNNKEL (reference sequence). This CDR3 has 15 amino acids. CDR3 nucleotides: TGTGCCAGCAGCCCTTCTGTCTTCTCTGGAAACACCATATATTTT. Amino acids: CASSPSVFSGNTIYF.

The chain employs TRBV7-6 and TRBJ2-5; TRBD2 might be the D (5 bases). Germline CDR1 SGHVS, CDR2 FNYEAQ. This CDR3 is 16 amino acids long. The V end was cut by 5 bases, the J end by 0 bases, with 16 bases between. CDR3 amino acids: CASSLRREGYQETQYF. The CDR3 DNA reads as TGTGCCAGCAGCCTGAGGAGAGAGGGCTACCAAGAGACCCAGTACTTC.

This clone was detected once. CDR3 nucleotides: TGTGCCTGGAGTGTACGCAGGATGAACACTGAAGCTTTCTTT. Translating gives CAWSVRRMNTEAFF. J is TRBJ1-1 and V is TRBV30; unclear D gene. The germline V and J ends were trimmed by 0 bases and 0 bases, with 8 bases remaining between them. This CDR3 spans 14 amino acids. Per germline, CDR1 GTSNPN and CDR2 SVGIG (reference sequence).

This clone was detected a few times. The chain employs TRBV29-1 and TRBJ2-2; 10 positions match TRBD1. There are 13 residues in the CDR3. The V and J ends lost 8 bases and 6 bases, in that order; junction bases with no gene match: 6. Germline V CDR1 and CDR2: SQVTM, ANQGSEA. The CDR3 spells CSLGQGVAGELFF. For the CDR3, the DNA is TGCAGCCTAGGACAGGGGGTGGCCGGGGAGCTGTTTTTT.

V is TRBV6-5 and J is TRBJ2-7; 9 nucleotides align to TRBD1. With 6 bases clipped from V and 2 bases from J, the junction kept 8 bases outside the gene matches. The CDR3 is 15 amino acids. CDR1 is MNHEY and CDR2 is SVGAGI in the germline V gene. CDR3 bases: TGTGCCAGCAGATTCTCCGGGACAGGGACCTACGAGCAGTACTTC. It encodes CASRFSGTGTYEQYF.

This clone was detected once. The J gene is TRBJ2-1, the V gene TRBV9; 12 bases match TRBD2. Germline V CDR1 and CDR2: SGDLS, YYNGEE. There are 18 residues in the CDR3. V trimming: 1 base; J trimming: 2 bases; junction bases outside the gene matches: 7. CDR3 sequence: CASSVTLAGGPAYNEQFF. The CDR3 nucleotides are TGTGCCAGCAGCGTAACGCTAGCGGGGGGGCCGGCCTACAATGAGCAGTTCTTC.

This chain uses TRBV12-5 with TRBJ2-6; no definite D call. The V and J ends lost 4 bases and 0 bases respectively, with 13 bases between them. Germline CDR1 reads LGHNT; CDR2 reads FRNRAP. The CDR3 extends over 17 amino acids. CDR3 in DNA: TGTGCTAGTGGTTCGATTTTACACCGCTCTGGGGCCAACGTCCTGACTTTC. Its protein product is CASGSILHRSGANVLTF.

This clone was seen just once. The J gene is TRBJ2-5, the V gene TRBV5-1; 8 bases match TRBD2. Trimming at V came to 2 bases and at J to 3 bases, leaving 6 bases not matched to a gene. Germline V gene lookup returns CDR1 SGHRS and CDR2 YFSETQ. This CDR3 comprises 15 residues. The CDR3 DNA reads TGCGCCAGCAGCTTCTCCGGGACTAGAGAAGAGACCCAGTACTTC. As protein: CASSFSGTREETQYF.

The genes are TRBV5-8 and TRBJ1-2; 8 bases agree with TRBD1. CDR3 length equals 17 residues. The J segment lost 4 bases and the V segment lost 6 bases, leaving 17 bases of the junction unmatched. Per the germline V gene, CDR1 is SGHTS and CDR2 is YDEGEE. The CDR3 DNA is TGTGCCAGCACGTACTACTCGACGACAGGGGAACTCTATGGCTACACCTTC. This gives the protein CASTYYSTTGELYGYTF.

The chain joins TRBV10-3 to TRBJ1-1; D is ambiguous. Germline assignment: CDR1 ENHRY and CDR2 SYGVKD. The V gene lost 3 bases and the J gene lost 6 bases, with 11 bases spanning the gap. The CDR3 is 13 amino acids. The CDR3 protein is CAISDVGRPEAFF. In nucleotides, the CDR3 is TGTGCCATCAGTGATGTGGGCAGGCCTGAAGCTTTCTTT.

V is TRBV5-1 and J is TRBJ2-3; no clear D gene. Germline V gene lookup returns CDR1 SGHRS and CDR2 YFSETQ. The germline V and J ends were trimmed by 0 bases and 2 bases, with 7 bases remaining between them. The CDR3 contains 14 residues. The chain's CDR3 is CASSLGAVTDTQYF. The CDR3 bases are TGCGCCAGCAGCTTGGGGGCTGTCACAGATACGCAGTATTTT.

The chain uses TRBV7-2 and TRBJ2-3, with 11 bases identical to TRBD2. This CDR3 is 18 amino acids long. J lost 1 base, V lost 5 bases, and 11 bases had no gene match. Germline V gene lookup returns CDR1 SGHTA and CDR2 FQGNSA. The CDR3 reads CASSLRGSSGGRTDTQYF. The CDR3 DNA reads as TGTGCCAGCAGCCTGAGGGGGTCTAGCGGGGGGCGCACAGATACGCAGTATTTT.

The chain joins TRBV28 to TRBJ2-3; TRBD2 agrees at 10 bases. Germline CDR1 is MDHEN and CDR2 is SYDVKM. CDR3 length: 18 residues. With 7 bases clipped from V and 11 bases from J, the junction kept 24 bases outside the gene matches. CDR3 DNA sequence: TGTGCCAGCATCAAAGAAGAAGGGACTAGCGTAGGAGAGAAAGGGCAGTATTTT. The encoded protein is CASIKEEGTSVGEKGQYF.

V is TRBV5-4 and J is TRBJ1-6, with 8 bases aligning to TRBD1. This CDR3 has 15 residues. CDR1 is SGHNT, CDR2 YYREEE, per germline (reference sequence). V lost 6 bases to trimming and J lost 8 bases; unmatched junction nucleotides: 10. The CDR3 nucleotides are TGTGCCAGCACCAACTCAGGACAGGGCTATTCACCCCTCCACTTT. Protein: CASTNSGQGYSPLHF.